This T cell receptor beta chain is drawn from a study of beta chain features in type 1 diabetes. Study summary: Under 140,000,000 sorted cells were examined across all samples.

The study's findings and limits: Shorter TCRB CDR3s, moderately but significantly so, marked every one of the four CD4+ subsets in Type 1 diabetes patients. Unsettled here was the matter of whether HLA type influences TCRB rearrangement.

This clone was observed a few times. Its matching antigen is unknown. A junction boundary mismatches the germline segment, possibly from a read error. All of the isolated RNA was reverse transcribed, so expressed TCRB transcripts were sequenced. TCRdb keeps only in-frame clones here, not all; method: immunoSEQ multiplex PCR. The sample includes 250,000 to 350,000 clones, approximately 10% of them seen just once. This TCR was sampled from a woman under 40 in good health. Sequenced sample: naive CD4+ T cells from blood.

The CDR3 DNA follows: TGTGCCAGTAGTCAGACAGGGGGCTCCCACGAGCAGTACTTC. Its translation: CASSQTGGSHEQYF. The chain carries TRBV19 and TRBJ2-7, with 10 bases lining up with TRBD1. The CDR3 is 14 residues long. Germline-derived CDR1 and CDR2 are LNHDA and SQIVND (reference sequence).